These 27 T cell receptor beta chains were sequenced from one sample in a study of cytotoxic CD8 clonotypes in ibrutinib-treated CLL. Assay used: immunoSEQ multiplex PCR; TCRdb lists only in-frame clones, some missing. There are 97,000 or so clones in the sample; approximately 80% occur only once, and 32% lies in the top ten. The sample here was PBMCs, taken after 12 months of ibrutinib treatment. These receptors came from a human donor with chronic lymphocytic leukemia.

The chain uses TRBV4-1 and TRBJ2-1; D is perhaps TRBD2 (6 bases). This CDR3 contains 15 residues. Trimming pared 6 bases from V and 8 bases from J, leaving 20 bases between. Germline V CDR1 and CDR2: MGHRA, YSYEKL. The CDR3 bases are TGCGCCAGCAGTCCCATCCTCGGAGGGCGGGATGAGCAGTTCTTC. It codes for CASSPILGGRDEQFF.

The rearrangement joins TRBV5-1 to TRBJ2-2, with D perhaps matching TRBD2 (6 bases). Germline V gene data show CDR1 as SGHRS and CDR2 as YFSETQ. The CDR3 is made up of 15 amino acids. V was cut by 3 bases and J by 0 bases, with 9 bases left in between. CDR3 DNA: TGCGCCAGCAGCTGGGCGGGATCGAACACCGGGGAGCTGTTTTTT. This translates into CASSWAGSNTGELFF.

The rearrangement joins TRBV27 to TRBJ2-1; D is ambiguous. Germline CDR1 and CDR2: MNHEY and SMNVEV (reference sequence). The CDR3 covers 14 residues. Between the trimmed V and J ends, which lost 8 bases and 2 bases, there was a span of 13 bases. The CDR3 protein is CASGVSTTYNEQFF. Here the CDR3 DNA reads TGTGCCAGCGGGGTCAGTACTACCTACAATGAGCAGTTCTTC.

V usage is TRBV7-9 and J usage is TRBJ1-3, with D possibly TRBD1 on 6 matching bases. Between the trimmed V and J ends, which lost 0 bases and 4 bases, there was a span of 7 bases. The CDR3 loop spans 14 amino acids. Germline CDR1 is SEHNR and CDR2 is FQNEAQ (reference sequence). The CDR3 loop is CASSLAQGGNTIYF. Here the CDR3 DNA reads TGTGCCAGCAGCTTAGCCCAGGGGGGAAACACCATATATTTT.

The chain couples TRBV7-2 to TRBJ1-5; no definite D call. Germline V CDR1 and CDR2: SGHTA, FQGNSA. The ends were cut back, 2 bases at V and 4 bases at J, with 12 bases in the middle. CDR3 size: 15 residues. CDR3 DNA sequence: TGTGCCAGCAGCTTATTTAATTCTGGGAATCAGCCCCAGCATTTT. Encoded protein: CASSLFNSGNQPQHF.

This CDR3 reads CASSLLSYEQYF. CDR3 in DNA: TGTGCCAGCAGTCTTCTCTCCTACGAGCAGTACTTC. This chain uses TRBV6-6 with TRBJ2-7; D remains ambiguous. The CDR3 totals 12 residues. Between the trimmed V and J ends, which lost 5 bases and 0 bases, there was a span of 5 bases. The germline V gene encodes CDR1 MNHNY and CDR2 SVGAGI (reference sequence).

The chain carries TRBV30 and TRBJ2-7, with TRBD1 matching over 9 bases. J was trimmed by 0 bases and V by 4 bases; bases with no gene match: 4. Germline assignment: CDR1 GTSNPN and CDR2 SVGIG (reference sequence). The CDR3 runs 14 residues. The CDR3, as DNA: TGTGCCTGGAATGGACAGGGGTTCTCCTACGAGCAGTACTTC. Its translation is CAWNGQGFSYEQYF.

This clone appeared once. J is TRBJ2-7 and V is TRBV9; D possibly uses TRBD1 or TRBD2 (6 bases each). Trimming shortened V by 0 bases and J by 5 bases, and 18 bases separated the two germline ends. Germline CDR1 SGDLS, CDR2 YYNGEE. The CDR3 runs 16 residues. The CDR3: CASSVDLGGGVDEQYF. The CDR3, as DNA: TGTGCCAGCAGCGTAGATCTGGGGGGCGGTGTGGACGAGCAGTACTTC.

This chain connects TRBV4-2 to TRBJ2-2, with unresolved D. Trimming removed 1 base from V and 1 base from J, with 7 bases in between. Germline V gene lookup returns CDR1 LGHNA and CDR2 YNFKEQ. CDR3 length equals 15 residues. The CDR3 coding sequence is TGTGCCAGCAGCCAAGTCGTTAGGAACACCGGGGAGCTGTTTTTT. It specifies CASSQVVRNTGELFF.

This sequence joins TRBV6-5 and TRBJ1-2, with D possibly matching TRBD1 (6 bases). The CDR3 extends over 15 amino acids. V lost 7 bases and J 4 bases, leaving 19 bases between the germline ends. The germline gives CDR1 MNHEY, CDR2 SVGAGI. The CDR3 protein is CASTPRMRGGYGYTF. In nucleotides, the CDR3 is TGTGCCAGCACCCCACGCATGAGGGGGGGCTATGGCTACACCTTC.

V usage is TRBV30 and J usage is TRBJ1-3; possible D gene TRBD1, 6 bases. From germline, CDR1 is GTSNPN and CDR2 SVGIG (reference sequence). There are 15 residues in the CDR3. The ends were cut back, 3 bases at V and 2 bases at J, with 14 bases in the middle. CDR3 region: CAWRDIKGAGNTIYF. Written as DNA, the CDR3 is TGTGCCTGGAGAGATATTAAGGGGGCTGGAAACACCATATATTTT.

This sequence joins TRBV9 and TRBJ2-1; weak D call: TRBD2 (6 bases). V was clipped by 1 base and J by 5 bases, with 19 bases between them. The CDR3 loop spans 17 amino acids. CDR1 is SGDLS and CDR2 is YYNGEE in the germline V gene. CDR3 protein: CASSVRGMAQLDNEQFF. The CDR3 bases are TGTGCCAGCAGCGTACGGGGGATGGCTCAGCTGGACAATGAGCAGTTCTTC.

This chain joins TRBV6-5 and TRBJ2-7, with TRBD2 as a possible D gene (6 bases). Trimming took 5 bases from V and 4 from J, leaving 15 bases between them. The CDR3 totals 14 residues. The V gene's germline CDR1 is MNHEY and CDR2 SVGAGI. The CDR3 DNA follows: TGTGCCAGCAGTCTCGGGGGTTTAGGGTACGAGCAGTACTTC. Amino acid sequence: CASSLGGLGYEQYF.

The chain joins TRBV30 to TRBJ1-1; D is uncertain. In germline, CDR1 is GTSNPN, CDR2 SVGIG (reference sequence). V was pared by 2 bases and J by 1 base, with 14 bases between. The CDR3 contains 15 residues. This CDR3 is CAWSPLGLGNTEAFF. The CDR3 DNA follows: TGTGCCTGGAGTCCCCTCGGGTTAGGGAACACTGAAGCTTTCTTT.

This clone came up once. The V and J genes are TRBV5-6 and TRBJ1-2; no clear D. Germline lookup yields CDR1 SGHDT and CDR2 YYEEEE. The CDR3 has 12 residues. Trimming took 0 bases from V and 6 from J, leaving 6 bases between them. In DNA form, the CDR3 reads TGTGCCAGCAGCTTGGGCTTAAATGGCTACACCTTC. Translated, it gives CASSLGLNGYTF.

The chain combines TRBV10-3 with TRBJ2-7, with D possibly being TRBD1 (5 bases). V was clipped by 6 bases and J by 5 bases, with 14 bases between them. Germline CDR1 is ENHRY and CDR2 is SYGVKD. The CDR3 length is 13 residues. The CDR3 here is CAIRDPGSHEQYF. CDR3 DNA sequence: TGTGCCATCAGGGACCCAGGGTCCCACGAGCAGTACTTC.

This chain joins TRBV7-2 and TRBJ2-2; weak D call: TRBD1 (7 bases). CDR3 length: 16 amino acids. V lost 3 bases and J 5 bases, leaving 16 bases between the germline ends. The V gene's germline CDR1 is SGHTA and CDR2 FQGNSA. The CDR3 loop reads CASSFLPSGGTGELFF. The CDR3 bases are TGTGCCAGCAGCTTTCTACCGTCAGGGGGGACCGGGGAGCTGTTTTTT.

The chain employs TRBV19 and TRBJ2-1; 8 bases line up with TRBD1. CDR3 length equals 15 residues. V shed 3 bases, J shed 4 bases, and the junction held 5 bases outside the gene matches. Germline V gene lookup returns CDR1 LNHDA and CDR2 SQIVND (reference sequence). The CDR3 is CASSIGQGLYNEQFF. The CDR3 bases are TGTGCCAGTAGTATCGGACAGGGTCTATACAATGAGCAGTTCTTC.

V and J are TRBV19 and TRBJ2-1; D uncertain. Germline CDR1 LNHDA, CDR2 SQIVND (reference sequence). Trimming removed 4 bases from V and 8 bases from J, with 9 bases in between. The CDR3 loop spans 12 amino acids. CDR3 nucleotide sequence: TGTGCCAGTAGTAATCAAAACCATGAGCAGTTCTTC. This gives the protein CASSNQNHEQFF.

As to this clone: This specimen includes other DNA sequences encoding the same CDR3. The J gene is TRBJ2-5, the V gene TRBV27; 12 bases fit TRBD1. The junction had 5 bases not matched to a gene; V was cut back by 4 bases and J by 5 bases. The CDR3 consists of 15 residues. The germline gives CDR1 MNHEY, CDR2 SMNVEV (reference sequence). CDR3 DNA: TGTGCCAGCAGTTCTCCCGGGACAGGGGGCGAGACCCAGTACTTC. Encoded protein: CASSSPGTGGETQYF.

This clone has more than one count but fewer than ten. Other DNA sequences from this sample encode an identical CDR3 as well. CDR3 bases: TGTGCCAGCAGTGAGGAGGGTGGCTATGGCTACACCTTC. As protein: CASSEEGGYGYTF. This sequence joins TRBV2 and TRBJ1-2; no definite D call. Germline loops: CDR1 SNHLY, CDR2 FYNNEI. With 3 bases removed from V and 4 bases from J, the gap between germline ends came to 9 bases. There are 13 residues in the CDR3.

To note about this clone: This sample also contains other DNA sequences that code for the same CDR3. This chain joins TRBV9 and TRBJ2-5; D gene uncertain. Germline V gene sequence: CDR1 SGDLS, CDR2 YYNGEE. The CDR3 contains 13 residues. V lost 4 bases and J 4 bases, leaving 11 bases between the germline ends. CDR3 sequence: CASSPGGGETQYF. The CDR3 DNA reads as TGTGCCAGCAGCCCCGGTGGCGGAGAGACCCAGTACTTC.

The chain combines TRBV30 with TRBJ2-3, with 10 bases fitting TRBD2. J was trimmed by 1 base and V by 4 bases; bases with no gene match: 11. The length of the CDR3 is 17 residues. Germline V lookup: CDR1 GTSNPN, CDR2 SVGIG (reference sequence). The CDR3: CAWIPWLAGERTDTQYF. CDR3 nucleotide sequence: TGTGCCTGGATCCCATGGCTAGCGGGAGAACGCACAGATACGCAGTATTTT.

The chain links TRBV30 to TRBJ2-7, with D perhaps matching TRBD1 or TRBD2 (5 bases each). V lost 3 bases, J lost 5 bases, and 17 bases lay in between. Germline assignment: CDR1 GTSNPN and CDR2 SVGIG (reference sequence). The CDR3 contains 14 residues. DNA for the CDR3: TGTGCCTGGAGCCGCAAGGGACCCCATGACGAGCAGTACTTC. This sequence encodes CAWSRKGPHDEQYF. The full variable domain, with the rest looked up from reference TRBV30 and TRBJ2-7, is SQTIHQWPATLVQPVGSPLSLECTVEGTSNPNLYWYRQAAGRGLQLLFYSVGIGQISSEVPQNLSASRPQDRQFILSSKKLLLSDSGFYLCAWSRKGPHDEQYFGPGTRLTVT.

The rearrangement joins TRBV6-6 to TRBJ1-1; 9 bases are shared with TRBD1. Germline CDR1 is MNHNY and CDR2 is SVGAGI (reference sequence). The length of the CDR3 is 15 residues. Trimming cost V 4 bases and J 2 bases; bases outside gene matches: 5. CDR3 sequence: CASSSTGGRNTEAFF. CDR3 bases: TGTGCCAGCAGTTCGACAGGGGGTAGAAACACTGAAGCTTTCTTT.

V gene TRBV30 combines with J gene TRBJ1-4, with a tentative D call TRBD1 (6 bases). This CDR3 has 16 residues. Germline lookup yields CDR1 GTSNPN and CDR2 SVGIG (reference sequence). V was trimmed by 3 bases and J by 8 bases, leaving 22 bases between them. CDR3 nucleotide sequence: TGTGCCTGGAGCGAGGGAACGACAGGCTCGAGGGAAAAACTGTTTTTT. This codes for CAWSEGTTGSREKLFF. The full variable domain, in which reference TRBV30 and TRBJ1-4 provide the parts outside the CDR3, is SQTIHQWPATLVQPVGSPLSLECTVEGTSNPNLYWYRQAAGRGLQLLFYSVGIGQISSEVPQNLSASRPQDRQFILSSKKLLLSDSGFYLCAWSEGTTGSREKLFFGSGTQLSVL.

This clone was counted a single time. The gene calls are TRBV19 and TRBJ2-3; 7 bases align to TRBD1. V dropped 9 bases and J dropped 0; count of bases not matched to a gene: 3. The CDR3 runs 13 residues. CDR1 LNHDA and CDR2 SQIVND come from the germline V gene (reference sequence). CDR3: CASRDRSTDTQYF. CDR3 coding DNA: TGTGCCAGCCGGGACAGAAGCACAGATACGCAGTATTTT.